Below are 26 T cell receptor beta chains sequenced from a single sample in a study of OX40 agonist ivuxolimab in advanced cancers. The repertoire was sequenced with immunoSEQ multiplex PCR; TCRdb's copy has only in-frame clones and lacks some. The sample lists around 9,900 clones; roughly 71% were seen once. The source material was CD4+ or CD8+ T cells sorted from blood, sampled in a trial of the OX40 agonist ivuxolimab. The receptors were sampled from an adult with an advanced solid tumor such as melanoma, head and neck, liver or kidney cancer.

The chain joins TRBV13 to TRBJ2-7; D uncertain. V lost 1 base, J lost 1 base, and 5 bases lay in between. Looked up from germline, CDR1 is PRHDT and CDR2 is FYEKMQ (reference sequence). The CDR3 has 13 residues. The CDR3 coding sequence is TGTGCCAGCAGCTTAGAGGGTTCCTACGAGCAGTACTTC. Its protein is CASSLEGSYEQYF.

This clone was counted only a few times. The chain is built from TRBV10-2 and TRBJ1-1; maybe TRBD1 (5 bases). With 11 bases removed from V and 4 bases from J, the gap between germline ends came to 14 bases. The germline CDR1 and CDR2 sequences are WSHSY and SAAADI. The length of the CDR3 is 12 residues. Here the CDR3 reads CAAGPGGTEAFF. The CDR3 nucleotides read TGCGCCGCCGGCCCGGGGGGCACTGAAGCTTTCTTT.

The chain uses TRBV29-1 and TRBJ1-1, with TRBD1 identical over 9 bases. V was pared by 6 bases and J by 5 bases, with 10 bases of the junction left unmatched. The CDR3 loop spans 14 amino acids. Germline lookup yields CDR1 SQVTM and CDR2 ANQGSEA. The CDR3 reads CSVPWTGEGTEAFF. Written as DNA, the CDR3 is TGCAGCGTCCCTTGGACAGGGGAGGGGACTGAAGCTTTCTTT. Variable domain in full (rest from reference TRBV29-1 and TRBJ1-1): SAVISQKPSRDICQRGTSLTIQCQVDSQVTMMFWYRQQPGQSLTLIATANQGSEATYESGFVIDKFPISRPNLTFSTLTVSNMSPEDSSIYLCSVPWTGEGTEAFFGQGTRLTVV.

CDR3: CASSLSSSTDTQYF. CDR3 in DNA: TGTGCCAGCAGTTTGAGCAGTAGCACAGATACGCAGTATTTT. The V gene is TRBV28, the J gene TRBJ2-3; D unclear. Per germline, CDR1 MDHEN and CDR2 SYDVKM. Trimming shortened V by 3 bases and J by 0 bases, and 7 bases separated the two germline ends. The CDR3 spans 14 residues.

This clone was counted a single time. The chain combines TRBV7-3 with TRBJ2-3; D perhaps matches TRBD2 (7 bases). Per germline, CDR1 SGHTA and CDR2 FQGTGA. This CDR3 has 15 residues. The V gene lost 3 bases and the J gene lost 3 bases, with 13 bases spanning the gap. CDR3 in DNA: TGTGCCAGCAGCTTTAGGGGGAGGGGGACAGATACGCAGTATTTT. This codes for CASSFRGRGTDTQYF.

The CDR3 sequence: CASLAGTMWTGELFF. CDR3 sequence (DNA): TGTGCCAGCCTAGCGGGTACTATGTGGACCGGGGAGCTGTTTTTT. The V gene is TRBV6-6, the J gene TRBJ2-2, with TRBD2 matching over 8 bases. CDR3 length equals 15 residues. With V trimmed by 8 bases and J by 5 bases, 10 bases remained unmatched. Germline CDR1 is MNHNY and CDR2 is SVGAGI (reference sequence).

V is TRBV7-9 and J is TRBJ2-5, with 8 bases that match TRBD1. Germline V CDR1 and CDR2: SEHNR, FQNEAQ (reference sequence). J lost 2 bases, V lost 5 bases, and 7 bases had no gene match. The CDR3 is 15 amino acids. The CDR3 here is CASSGPRDRQETQYF. The CDR3 DNA is TGTGCCAGCAGCGGCCCCCGGGACAGGCAAGAGACCCAGTACTTC.

The count of this clone is one. J is TRBJ2-7 and V is TRBV30; D might be TRBD2 (6 bases). CDR1 and CDR2 (germline): GTSNPN, SVGIG (reference sequence). The CDR3 spans 14 residues. With 1 base removed from V and 0 bases from J, the gap between germline ends came to 10 bases. The CDR3 loop reads CAWSAGTVSYEQYF. DNA of the CDR3: TGTGCCTGGAGTGCAGGGACTGTCTCCTACGAGCAGTACTTC.

The chain links TRBV5-5 to TRBJ1-1, with D possibly being TRBD1 (6 bases). Trimming left V 4 bases short and J 6 bases short, with 10 bases between. Germline V gives CDR1 SGHKS, CDR2 YYEKEE (reference sequence). The CDR3 runs to 12 residues. In DNA, the CDR3 is TGTGCCAGCAGCAGGGGGGGATCTGAAGCTTTCTTT. Protein sequence: CASSRGGSEAFF.

V is TRBV4-3 and J is TRBJ2-2, with 8 bases matching TRBD1. CDR3 length: 15 residues. CDR1 is LGHNA, CDR2 YSLEER, per germline. Unmatched junction bases numbered 6, after V lost 5 bases and J lost 4 bases. The CDR3 DNA sequence: TGCGCCAGCAGCAGTGACAGGGGACCCACCGGGGAGCTGTTTTTT. Translation: CASSSDRGPTGELFF.

The gene calls are TRBV4-2 and TRBJ1-6, with D unresolved. The CDR3 is 16 amino acids. The germline V gene has CDR1 LGHNA and CDR2 YNFKEQ. Trimming removed 0 bases from V and 6 bases from J, with 12 bases in between. The CDR3 nucleotides are TGTGCCAGCAGCCAAGATCCACCGCCCCTTAATTCACCCCTCCACTTT. It codes for CASSQDPPPLNSPLHF.

J is TRBJ2-3 and V is TRBV6-5, with 8 bases fitting TRBD1. In germline, CDR1 is MNHEY, CDR2 SVGAGI. The CDR3 has 15 amino acids. The junction had 6 bases not matched to a gene; V was cut back by 5 bases and J by 2 bases. CDR3 in amino acids: CASSNGQGYTDTQYF. The CDR3, as DNA: TGTGCCAGCAGTAACGGACAGGGCTACACAGATACGCAGTATTTT.

This clone was seen just once. CDR3 DNA sequence: TGTGCCAGCAGTGCGGGCCCCTCGGCAGATACGCAGTATTTT. Protein product: CASSAGPSADTQYF. This chain connects TRBV2 to TRBJ2-3; no definite D call. The germline V and J ends were trimmed by 4 bases and 4 bases, with 12 bases remaining between them. Per germline, CDR1 SNHLY and CDR2 FYNNEI. The CDR3 covers 14 residues.

The chain joins TRBV7-9 to TRBJ2-7; TRBD1 is a possible D gene (6 bases). Germline lookup yields CDR1 SEHNR and CDR2 FQNEAQ (reference sequence). Trimming removed 5 bases from V and 0 bases from J, with 11 bases in between. The CDR3 contains 14 residues. The CDR3, as DNA: TGTGCCAGCAGCCCCGGGACACCCTCCTACGAGCAGTACTTC. As protein: CASSPGTPSYEQYF.

V is TRBV4-1 and J is TRBJ1-2; D is uncertain. The CDR3 is made up of 14 amino acids. The germline V gene has CDR1 MGHRA and CDR2 YSYEKL. The V end lost 0 bases, the J end lost 13 bases, and 18 bases lay between the germline ends. CDR3 region: CASSQDPSWGGCTF. CDR3 DNA sequence: TGCGCCAGCAGCCAAGATCCTAGCTGGGGAGGGTGCACCTTC.

This chain links TRBV4-3 with TRBJ2-3, with TRBD2 matching 12 bases. CDR1 and CDR2 from the germline V gene are LGHNA and YSLEER. V was clipped by 4 bases and J by 8 bases; unmatched bases: 10. The CDR3 length is 16 residues. CDR3 region: CASSLTTSGGPGTQYF. The DNA of the CDR3 is TGCGCCAGCAGCCTGACGACTAGCGGGGGCCCGGGTACGCAGTATTTT.

The rearrangement joins TRBV11-2 to TRBJ2-7; D is undetermined. CDR3 length equals 11 residues. Germline V gene sequence: CDR1 SGHAT, CDR2 FQNNGV. V lost 1 base, J lost 6 bases, and 4 bases lay in between. The CDR3 DNA sequence: TGTGCCAGCAGCTTAGTTGGCGAGCAGTACTTC. It specifies CASSLVGEQYF.

This chain uses TRBV10-2 with TRBJ1-2; TRBD1 aligns across 10 bases. CDR3 length equals 16 residues. Germline-derived CDR1 and CDR2 are WSHSY and SAAADI. V lost 3 bases to trimming and J lost 4 bases; unmatched junction nucleotides: 8. CDR3 region: CASSDETGQGTYGYTF. Written as DNA, the CDR3 is TGCGCCAGCAGTGACGAGACGGGACAGGGGACCTATGGCTACACCTTC.

The genes are TRBV9 and TRBJ2-3; D is unresolved. Per germline, CDR1 SGDLS and CDR2 YYNGEE. Trimming took off 4 bases at V and 5 bases at J, with 8 bases between the two ends. This CDR3 is built from 12 residues. The CDR3 DNA follows: TGTGCCAGCAGCATTCCGGGAGATACGCAGTATTTT. It specifies CASSIPGDTQYF. Based on the CDR3 plus reference TRBV9 and TRBJ2-3, the full variable domain is DSGVTQTPKHLITATGQRVTLRCSPRSGDLSVYWYQQSLDQGLQFLIQYYNGEERAKGNILERFSAQQFPDLHSELNLSSLELGDSALYFCASSIPGDTQYFGPGTRLTVL.

The chain couples TRBV15 to TRBJ2-3; the match to TRBD2 covers 16 bases. Germline V lookup: CDR1 LNHNV, CDR2 YYDKDF (reference sequence). V was pared by 4 bases and J by 5 bases, with 3 bases of the junction left unmatched. The CDR3 sequence is 16 residues long. The CDR3 coding sequence is TGTGCCACCAGCAAGGGACTAGCGGGGGGGATAGATACGCAGTATTTT. Its translation is CATSKGLAGGIDTQYF.

V is TRBV9 and J is TRBJ2-1; D gene ambiguous. Trimming stripped 0 bases from V and 8 bases from J, with 21 bases between. CDR1 is SGDLS and CDR2 is YYNGEE in the germline V gene. The CDR3 sequence is 17 residues long. CDR3 nucleotides: TGTGCCAGCAGCGTAGGTTCCGGCTCATCGAGGATCGATGAGCAGTTCTTC. Protein: CASSVGSGSSRIDEQFF.

The CDR3 region is CASSPRGIKEKLFF. In DNA form, the CDR3 reads TGTGCCAGCTCCCCGAGAGGGATTAAAGAAAAACTGTTTTTT. The rearrangement joins TRBV9 to TRBJ1-4, with D unclear. The V gene's germline CDR1 is SGDLS and CDR2 YYNGEE. CDR3 length: 14 amino acids. V lost 7 bases and J lost 8, with 18 bases in between.

The chain has TRBV6-1 and TRBJ2-3; D not resolved. CDR3 size: 13 residues. CDR1 and CDR2 from the germline V gene are MNHNS and SASEGT. Trimming left V 8 bases short and J 5 bases short, with 14 bases between. The CDR3 region has the DNA TGTGCCAGCGCCGGATCTTCAGGAGATACGCAGTATTTT. Its translation: CASAGSSGDTQYF.

V and J are TRBV7-9 and TRBJ2-7; the match to TRBD1 covers 10 bases. V trimming: 5 bases; J trimming: 3 bases; junction bases outside the gene matches: 4. CDR3 size: 14 residues. Germline V gene data show CDR1 as SEHNR and CDR2 as FQNEAQ (reference sequence). The CDR3 DNA follows: TGTGCCAGCAGCCACCGGGACAGGGGCTACGAGCAGTACTTC. Amino acid sequence: CASSHRDRGYEQYF.

The chain recombines TRBV5-5 with TRBJ2-7; possible D gene TRBD1, 6 bases. This CDR3 has 15 residues. V lost 3 bases and J lost 2, with 15 bases in between. Germline V gene data show CDR1 as SGHKS and CDR2 as YYEKEE (reference sequence). CDR3 protein: CASSYRDTLAYEQYF. CDR3 DNA sequence: TGTGCCAGCAGCTACCGGGACACACTAGCCTACGAGCAGTACTTC.

V gene TRBV4-3 combines with J gene TRBJ1-2, with D hard to call. The germline gives CDR1 LGHNA, CDR2 YSLEER. V lost 1 base and J lost 1, with 7 bases in between. This CDR3 has 14 residues. The CDR3, as DNA: TGCGCCAGCAGCCAAGGCCCTCTTAACTATGGCTACACCTTC. Translated, it gives CASSQGPLNYGYTF.